Only a few counts were recorded for the clone carrying this TCR beta chain. The record originates from a study of patients and donors after allogeneic stem cell transplantation. Per germline, CDR1 KGHDR and CDR2 SFDVKD. The CDR3 has 12 amino acids. With 10 bases removed from V and 2 bases from J, the gap between germline ends came to 7 bases. MiXCR was run by TCRdb on the RT-PCR reads, yielding one entry per CDR3 protein. The sample holds around 1,500 distinct CDR3 sequences, 20% to 25% seen once. Sequences were obtained from blood, either unsorted or a sorted T cell fraction (not recorded which). V and J are TRBV24-1 and TRBJ2-2; D not certain. The receptor was derived from a human donor who was either an allogeneic HSCT recipient or a stem cell or donor lymphocyte infusion donor (not recorded which). It is not recorded whose cells these are; they may come from a transplant donor. The CDR3 DNA reads TGTGCCACGGACGGAAACACCGGGGAGCTGTTTTTT. As protein: CATDGNTGELFF.